This T cell receptor beta chain came from a study of CD8+ T cells in alopecia areata. Findings and limits, study-wide: Alopecia totalis/universalis scalp especially showed more expanded CD8+ clones than normal scalp. Between patients, shared TCR sequences were less clear than in mice. This was possibly due in part to HLA diversity in the patient population. The study also sequences resident alphabeta T cells of normal skin in scalp samples.

Germline V gives CDR1 LNHNV, CDR2 YYDKDF (reference sequence). J was trimmed by 4 bases and V by 5 bases; bases with no gene match: 5. The CDR3 runs to 14 residues. Sequencing used cDNA as its template, made by extracting RNA and reverse transcribing it. Generated by immunoSEQ multiplex PCR, the TCRdb table keeps only in-frame clones and is missing some. The repertoire holds 110,000 to 150,000 clones, with approximately 65% as singletons. The authors sorted CD4+ and CD8+ T cells from PBMCs. Points on this clone: Its specificity is not known.

The source material was CD8+ T cells sorted from blood. The chain has TRBV15 and TRBJ2-3; 8 bases are a match to TRBD2. This clonotype originated in a human donor in good health. DNA of the CDR3: TGTGCCACCAGCGGACGGGAGGGCCCAGATACGCAGTATTTT. Translation: CATSGREGPDTQYF. Together with reference TRBV15 and TRBJ2-3, the CDR3 gives the full variable domain: DAMVIQNPRYQVTQFGKPVTLSCSQTLNHNVMYWYQQKSSQAPKLLFHYYDKDFNNEADTPDNFQSRRPNTSFCFLDIRSPGLGDTAMYLCATSGREGPDTQYFGPGTRLTVL.